This record concerns one TCR beta chain sequence. This clone's antigen is unknown. No quality values exist for individual bases; no much larger clone is one base distant. The CDR3 contains 15 residues, cysteine and phenylalanine counted. Just CDR3 DNA is preserved here, 45 bases in frame from base 1. According to the germline V gene, CDR1 reads MNHEY and CDR2 reads SVGAGI. Trimming takes 4 bases from V and 7 bases from J, and the germline ends sit 14 bases apart. Whole blood was collected in K2EDTA tubes by collaborating institutions according to the institutions' own protocols. For TCRbeta analysis, collaborators shipped samples in one of three forms: frozen whole blood, isolated PBMCs, or DNA extracted from either of those sample types. These data come from a study of blood T cell repertoires in COVID-19 (dated by TCRdb to 2019 to 2021). General notes on the study: Samples covering the acute and convalescent phases of COVID-19 were provided by collaborators in the United States, Italy and Spain. The prospective study material was composed of cDNA or gDNA derived from T cells, B-cell-depleted T cells, or PBMCs. The dataset comprised deeply sampled blood TCRbeta repertoires from subjects exposed to, actively infected with, or recovered from COVID-19. The repertoires were made available in a free public database intended to serve as a resource for research on the immune response to SARS-CoV-2. The samples were drawn from two sources: the first 160 participants of the ongoing ImmuneRACE study, and some 1,300 subjects contributed by 6 global collaborators. A de-identified subject ID, COVID-19 status, age in years and sex were almost always included in the sample metadata. Where available, HLA class I and class II types were obtained from metadata supplied by the sample provider rather than from assay-based typing.

What the work shows at the level of the full study, not this receptor alone: Clinical and demographic metadata were provided uncurated, with the amount varying by source and participant.

TCRbeta CDR3 regions were amplified from genomic DNA using the immunoSEQ Assay, a bias-controlled multiplex PCR. From the authors' description of their analysis: Nucleated cell counts per sample were estimated from amplification of reference gene primers within the assay. To quantify the absolute abundance of each unique TCRbeta CDR3 rearrangement, sequence reads were collapsed and filtered. For each sample, productive Simpson clonality was calculated as the square root of Simpson's diversity index over productive rearrangements. The table comes from immuneACCESS by way of TCRdb, which keeps in-frame sequences with V and J called. Part of the clones is missing from these tables; in studies checked, under half for an unresolved V gene and the rest for unknown reasons. V and J calls plus clone size are reproduced from that table; the DNA served to infer D and trimming. The sample includes roughly 300,000 clones, with about 85% observed a single time. The top ten clonotypes cover about 14% of the sample.

The chain is assembled from TRBV6-5 and TRBJ1-6; TRBD1 could be the D gene, as 5 bases match. The sequence was collected from a human donor in a cohort sampled during active COVID-19. Input material: peripheral blood. The CDR3 sequence is CASSLGVGGNSPLHF. At the DNA level, the sequence is TGTGCCAGCAGTTTAGGGGTCGGTGGGAATTCACCCCTCCACTTT.